This passage covers 2 T cell receptor beta chains from one sample sequenced in a study of Tregs in tolerant kidney transplant recipients. Produced via immunoSEQ multiplex PCR; TCRdb's table is partial and in-frame only. The sample consists of fewer than 80,000 clones, approximately 98% of them appearing once. Sequencing used CD4+ T cells from blood, obtained before the transplant. Source of these receptors: a human donor who received a combined kidney and bone marrow transplant.

The V gene is TRBV18, the J gene TRBJ1-1, with 10 positions matching TRBD1. This CDR3 is 16 amino acids long. Trimming at V came to 0 bases and at J to 7 bases, leaving 8 bases not matched to a gene. Germline V gene sequence: CDR1 KGHSH, CDR2 LQKENI. CDR3 protein: CASSPPWGQGIDEAFF. The CDR3 DNA reads TGTGCCAGCTCACCACCTTGGGGACAGGGGATTGATGAAGCTTTCTTT.

The CDR3 region has the DNA TGCGCCAGCAGCTTGGCCCGTGACACCTACGAGCAGTACTTC. Translation gives CASSLARDTYEQYF. The rearrangement joins TRBV5-1 to TRBJ2-7; unclear D gene. The V end lost 0 bases, the J end lost 2 bases, and 9 bases lay between the germline ends. Germline V gene lookup returns CDR1 SGHRS and CDR2 YFSETQ. There are 14 residues in the CDR3.